This TCR beta chain was sequenced for a study of T cell repertoires in cytomegalovirus infection. Study information: Based on public TCR beta signatures, there were indications of CMV infection and of a matching HLA type.

General study points: What dominated the ex vivo response were HLA-C-restricted CMV-specific TCR beta clonotypes. There were carriers of CMV plus the relevant HLA, and cumulative public TCR beta family frequency identified them.

Between the trimmed V and J ends, which lost 3 bases and 6 bases, there was a span of 18 bases. Germline loops: CDR1 SGDLS, CDR2 YYNGEE. The CDR3 runs to 15 residues. As for this clonotype: Its cognate antigen is unknown.

TCRdb reprocessed the reads via MiXCR and lists one record per CDR3 protein. The sample has 200,000 to 250,000 distinct CDR3 sequences; approximately 22% are singletons. The clonotype was recovered from a human donor in good health (CMV status not recorded). Some clones in this sample may be carry-over from other donors' samples. V is TRBV9 and J is TRBJ1-1; D uncertain. Sequenced sample: CD8+ T cells from PBMCs. The CDR3 coding sequence is TGTGCCAGCAGCGAGTTGGAGGGCGCCTTAGCTGAAGCTTTCTTT. It codes for CASSELEGALAEAFF.